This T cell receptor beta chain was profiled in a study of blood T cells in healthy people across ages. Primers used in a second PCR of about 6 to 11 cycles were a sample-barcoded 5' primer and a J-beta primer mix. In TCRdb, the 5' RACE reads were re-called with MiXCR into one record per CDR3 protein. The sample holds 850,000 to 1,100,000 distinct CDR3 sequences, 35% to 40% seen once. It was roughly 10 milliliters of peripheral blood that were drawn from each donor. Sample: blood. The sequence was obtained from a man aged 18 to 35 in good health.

CDR3 coding DNA: TGTGCCAGCAGCCAAGTAGAGCGGCTCCAGGGGTATGGCTACACCTTC. Protein product: CASSQVERLQGYGYTF. This chain links TRBV4-2 with TRBJ1-2; D is perhaps TRBD1 (6 bases). CDR1 and CDR2 from the germline V gene are LGHNA and YNFKEQ. The V end was cut by 1 base, the J end by 5 bases, with 17 bases between. There are 16 residues in the CDR3.